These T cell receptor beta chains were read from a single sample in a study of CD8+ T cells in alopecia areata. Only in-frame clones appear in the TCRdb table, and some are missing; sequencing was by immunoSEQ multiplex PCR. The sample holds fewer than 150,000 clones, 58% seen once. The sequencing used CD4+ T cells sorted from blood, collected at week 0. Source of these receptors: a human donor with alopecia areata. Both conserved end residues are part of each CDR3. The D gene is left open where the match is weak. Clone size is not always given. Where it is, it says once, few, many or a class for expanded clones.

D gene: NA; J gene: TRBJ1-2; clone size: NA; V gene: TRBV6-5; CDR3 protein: CASGEGGQAYGYTF; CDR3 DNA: TGTGCCAGCGGTGAAGGGGGTCAGGCCTATGGCTACACCTTC
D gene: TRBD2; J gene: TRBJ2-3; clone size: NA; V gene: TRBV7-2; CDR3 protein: CASSRGGTDTQYF; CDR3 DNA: TGTGCCAGCAGCCGGGGGGGCACAGATACGCAGTATTTT
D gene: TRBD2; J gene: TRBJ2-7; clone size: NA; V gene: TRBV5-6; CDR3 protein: CASSYGTSSSYEQYF; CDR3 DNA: TGTGCCAGCAGCTATGGGACTAGCTCATCCTACGAGCAGTACTTC
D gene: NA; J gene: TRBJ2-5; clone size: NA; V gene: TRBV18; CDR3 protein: CASSPPSGWTQYF; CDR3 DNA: TGTGCCAGCTCACCACCGTCGGGGTGGACCCAGTACTTC
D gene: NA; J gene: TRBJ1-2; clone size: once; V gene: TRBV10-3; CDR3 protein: CAISEEGGYGYTF; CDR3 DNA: TGTGCCATCAGTGAGGAGGGAGGGTATGGCTACACCTTC
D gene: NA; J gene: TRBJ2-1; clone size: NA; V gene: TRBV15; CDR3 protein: CATSREIGEQFF; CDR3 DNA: TGTGCCACCAGCAGAGAAATCGGAGAGCAGTTCTTC
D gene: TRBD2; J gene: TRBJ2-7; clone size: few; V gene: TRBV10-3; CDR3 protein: CAISEGRGRDEQYF; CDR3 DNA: TGTGCCATCAGTGAGGGGAGGGGCCGGGACGAGCAGTACTTC
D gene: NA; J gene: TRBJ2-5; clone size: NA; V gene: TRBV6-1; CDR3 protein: CASSELEDGTQYF; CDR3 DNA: TGTGCCAGCAGTGAACTCGAGGACGGTACCCAGTACTTC
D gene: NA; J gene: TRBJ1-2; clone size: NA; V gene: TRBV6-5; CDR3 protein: CASNIHRTANYGYTF; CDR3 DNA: TGTGCCAGCAACATTCACCGGACAGCGAACTATGGCTACACCTTC
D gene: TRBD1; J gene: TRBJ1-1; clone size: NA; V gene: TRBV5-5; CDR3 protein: CASVRGQGYTEAFF; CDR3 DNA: TGTGCCAGCGTCAGGGGACAGGGCTACACTGAAGCTTTCTTT
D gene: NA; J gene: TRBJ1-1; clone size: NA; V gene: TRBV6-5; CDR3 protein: CASSYSFRPRNTEAFF; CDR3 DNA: TGTGCCAGCAGTTACTCGTTCAGGCCGAGGAACACTGAAGCTTTCTTT
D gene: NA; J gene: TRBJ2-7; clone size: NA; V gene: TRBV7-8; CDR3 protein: CASSTTRGRGSYEQYF; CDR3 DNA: TGTGCCAGCAGCACGACCCGGGGGAGAGGGTCCTACGAGCAGTACTTC
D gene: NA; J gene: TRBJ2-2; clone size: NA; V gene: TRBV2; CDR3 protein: CASSEARDSRYTGELFF; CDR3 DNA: TGTGCCAGCAGTGAAGCGAGAGACAGCAGGTACACCGGGGAGCTGTTTTTT
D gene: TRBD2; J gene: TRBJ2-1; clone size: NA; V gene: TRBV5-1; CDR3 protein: CASSLILAAGVREQFF; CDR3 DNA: TGCGCCAGCAGCTTGATACTTGCAGCGGGAGTACGTGAGCAGTTCTTC
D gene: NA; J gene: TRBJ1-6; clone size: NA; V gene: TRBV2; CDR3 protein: CASSGVGDGNSPLHF; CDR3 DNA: TGTGCCAGCAGTGGCGTTGGAGACGGTAATTCACCCCTCCACTTT
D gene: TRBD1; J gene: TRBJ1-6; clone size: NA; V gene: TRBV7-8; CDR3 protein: CASSTGQGTSPLHF; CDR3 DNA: TGTGCCAGCAGCACGGGACAGGGGACTTCACCCCTCCACTTT
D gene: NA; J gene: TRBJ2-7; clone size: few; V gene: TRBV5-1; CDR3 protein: CASSLNGAGEQYF; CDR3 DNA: TGCGCCAGCAGCTTGAATGGCGCGGGGGAGCAGTACTTC
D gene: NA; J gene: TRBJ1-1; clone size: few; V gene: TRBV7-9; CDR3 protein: CASSREAEAFF; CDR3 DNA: TGTGCCAGCAGCAGAGAAGCTGAAGCTTTCTTT
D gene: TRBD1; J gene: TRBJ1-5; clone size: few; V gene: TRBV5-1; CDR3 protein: CASSLGNRGQPQHF; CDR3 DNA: TGCGCCAGCAGCTTGGGAAACAGGGGGCAGCCCCAGCATTTT
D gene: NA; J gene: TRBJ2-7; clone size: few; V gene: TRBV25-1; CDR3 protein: CASSEPRDAYEQYF; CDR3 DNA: TGTGCCAGCAGTGAACCCAGGGACGCCTACGAGCAGTACTTC
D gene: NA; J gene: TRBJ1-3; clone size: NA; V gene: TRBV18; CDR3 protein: CASSPPAGLGNTIYF; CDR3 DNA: TGTGCCAGCTCACCACCGGCCGGGTTGGGAAACACCATATATTTT
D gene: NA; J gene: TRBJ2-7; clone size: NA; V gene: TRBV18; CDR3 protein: CASSAATGPYEQYF; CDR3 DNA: TGTGCCAGCTCAGCCGCTACCGGGCCCTACGAGCAGTACTTC
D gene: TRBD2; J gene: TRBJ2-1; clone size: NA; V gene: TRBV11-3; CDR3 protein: CASSKGLSGGADNEQFF; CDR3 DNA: TGTGCCAGCAGCAAAGGACTCAGCGGGGGCGCTGACAATGAGCAGTTCTTC
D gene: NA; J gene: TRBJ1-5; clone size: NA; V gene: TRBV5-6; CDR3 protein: CASSFGGASNQPQHF; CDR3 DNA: TGTGCCAGCAGCTTCGGAGGGGCCAGCAATCAGCCCCAGCATTTT
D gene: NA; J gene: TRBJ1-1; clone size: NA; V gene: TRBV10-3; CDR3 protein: CAIRGRQDINTEAFF; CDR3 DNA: TGTGCCATCAGGGGGAGACAGGACATAAACACTGAAGCTTTCTTT